The source of this T cell receptor (beta chain) is a study of cytomegalovirus exposure and HLA in healthy donors. Findings and limits, study-wide: Among the CMV-associated chains, a few were confirmed in vitro as specific for CMV antigens. A list of approximately 150 TCR beta chains associated with cytomegalovirus was given. A classifier reportedly called cytomegalovirus status with high sensitivity and specificity.

TCRdb's copy holds only in-frame clones and misses some; the assay was immunoSEQ multiplex PCR. The table records hundreds of thousands of clones, about nine tenths of them present only once. Separation from the roughly 680-subject first cohort characterized the roughly 120-subject validation cohort, to which the donors belonged. The CDR3 totals 13 residues. CDR1 and CDR2 (germline): SGHRS, YFSETQ. The V end was cut by 1 base, the J end by 2 bases, with 7 bases between. As for this clone: Its antigen is undetermined.

This sequence was found in a woman aged 18-29 years in good health and CMV-seronegative. The rearrangement joins TRBV5-1 to TRBJ2-7; maybe TRBD1 (5 bases). The specimen was PBMCs. The CDR3 is CASSLTGAYEQYF. DNA of the CDR3: TGCGCCAGCAGCTTGACAGGCGCCTACGAGCAGTACTTC.